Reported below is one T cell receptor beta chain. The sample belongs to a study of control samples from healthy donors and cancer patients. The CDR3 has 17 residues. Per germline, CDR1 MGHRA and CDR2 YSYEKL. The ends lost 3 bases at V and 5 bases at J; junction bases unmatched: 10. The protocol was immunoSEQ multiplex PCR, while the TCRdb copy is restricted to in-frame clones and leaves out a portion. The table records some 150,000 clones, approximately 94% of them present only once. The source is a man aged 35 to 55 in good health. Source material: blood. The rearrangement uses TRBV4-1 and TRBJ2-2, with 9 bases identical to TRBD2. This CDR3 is CASSHQAGGGATGELFF. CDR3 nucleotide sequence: TGCGCCAGCAGCCACCAGGCGGGCGGGGGGGCTACCGGGGAGCTGTTTTTT.